These T cell receptor beta chains were read from a single sample in a study of CD8+ T cells in alopecia areata. Sequencing was performed with immunoSEQ multiplex PCR; in TCRdb, only in-frame clones are kept and a portion is missing. Of approximately 140,000 clones in the sample, approximately 86% are singletons; the top ten hold approximately 13%. This specimen was CD8+ T cells sorted from blood, taken at week 4, from a patient treated with tofacitinib. These receptors were taken from a human donor with alopecia areata. Each CDR3 is given with its conserved first and last residue. A D gene is named only where the DNA matches it firmly. Some rows mark clone size as missing; the rest say once, few, many or name a class of expanded clone.

clone size	V gene	J gene	D gene	CDR3 protein	CDR3 DNA
.	TRBV7-6	TRBJ2-1	TRBD2	CASSSTQLAGLNEQFF	TGTGCCAGCAGCTCCACCCAGCTAGCGGGGCTCAATGAGCAGTTCTTC
.	TRBV18	TRBJ2-7	TRBD2	CASSPTSGGLSSYEQYF	TGTGCCAGCTCACCGACTAGCGGGGGACTCAGCTCCTACGAGCAGTACTTC
.	TRBV29-1	TRBJ2-7	.	CSVGGGSYYEQYF	TGCAGCGTAGGAGGTGGGTCCTACTACGAGCAGTACTTC
once	TRBV7-6	TRBJ1-5	TRBD1	CASSLASGGPYSNQPQHF	TGTGCCAGCAGCTTAGCTTCAGGGGGACCCTATAGCAATCAGCCCCAGCATTTT
.	TRBV7-9	TRBJ2-3	TRBD2	CASSSIGTNTDTQYF	TGTGCCAGCAGCTCAATAGGGACTAACACAGATACGCAGTATTTT
.	TRBV27	TRBJ2-7	.	CASSSYYEQYF	TGTGCCAGCAGTTCGTACTACGAGCAGTACTTC
once	TRBV29-1	TRBJ2-7	.	CSVGEAGYEQYF	TGCAGCGTTGGCGAAGCCGGCTACGAGCAGTACTTC
.	TRBV5-6	TRBJ2-1	TRBD2	CASSLSPSGRGSYNEQFF	TGTGCCAGCAGCTTATCGCCTAGCGGGAGAGGGTCCTACAATGAGCAGTTCTTC
once	TRBV6-1	TRBJ1-2	.	CASSEFLRGGYGYTF	TGTGCCAGCAGTGAATTCCTTAGAGGGGGCTATGGCTACACCTTC
.	TRBV6-5	TRBJ2-1	.	CASSYQGGLNEQFF	TGTGCCAGCAGTTACCAGGGGGGGCTCAATGAGCAGTTCTTC
.	TRBV9	TRBJ2-3	.	CASSESSGRTDTQYF	TGTGCCAGCAGCGAATCCAGCGGTCGCACAGATACGCAGTATTTT
.	TRBV11-3	TRBJ2-7	.	CASSLAADPAYEQYF	TGTGCCAGCAGCTTAGCCGCAGACCCAGCATACGAGCAGTACTTC
.	TRBV30	TRBJ1-1	.	CACPRGLGLKTEAFF	TGTGCCTGCCCCCGGGGACTTGGCCTAAAGACTGAAGCTTTCTTT
.	TRBV6-6	TRBJ2-7	TRBD1	CASQGDSYEQYF	TGTGCCAGCCAGGGGGACTCCTACGAGCAGTACTTC
.	TRBV6-5	TRBJ1-5	.	CASSRVNNQPQHF	TGTGCCAGCAGTCGGGTCAACAATCAGCCCCAGCATTTT
.	TRBV7-9	TRBJ1-5	TRBD1	CASSGRTGGTAQHF	TGTGCCAGCAGCGGAAGGACAGGGGGAACCGCCCAGCATTTT
.	TRBV4-1	TRBJ2-7	.	CASSHSGPYEQYF	TGCGCCAGCAGCCATTCGGGACCCTACGAGCAGTACTTC
.	TRBV29-1	TRBJ1-6	.	CSVGQGEGSPLHF	TGCAGCGTTGGGCAGGGTGAAGGGTCACCCCTCCACTTT
.	TRBV29-1	TRBJ1-1	.	CSVVGEGSLNTEAFF	TGCAGCGTTGTGGGAGAGGGGAGTTTGAACACTGAAGCTTTCTTT
.	TRBV6-6	TRBJ2-3	.	CASSYRPDTQYF	TGTGCCAGCAGTTACCGCCCAGATACGCAGTATTTT
.	TRBV9	TRBJ2-1	TRBD1	CASSAWGTGINEQFF	TGTGCCAGCAGCGCTTGGGGGACAGGTATCAATGAGCAGTTCTTC